These 19 T cell receptor beta chains were all obtained from the same sample, sequenced in a study of blood T cell repertoires in COVID-19. Measured with immunoSEQ multiplex PCR; TCRdb has only the in-frame clones, and not every one. The sample lists about 160,000 clones, about 85% occurring once. The specimen was peripheral blood. These receptors came from a man aged 65-85 years who had recovered from COVID-19.

The chain couples TRBV9 to TRBJ1-2; 9 bases map to TRBD1. Trimming took 0 bases from V and 4 from J; bases not matched to a gene: 4. This CDR3 is built from 15 residues. CDR1 and CDR2 (germline): SGDLS, YYNGEE. The CDR3 is CASSVEGQGSYGYTF. The CDR3 DNA follows: TGTGCCAGCAGCGTAGAGGGACAGGGTTCCTATGGCTACACCTTC.

The chain couples TRBV6-1 to TRBJ2-1; D is undetermined. The germline CDR1 and CDR2 sequences are MNHNS and SASEGT. CDR3 size: 16 residues. The germline V and J ends were trimmed by 3 bases and 0 bases, with 12 bases remaining between them. The CDR3 sequence: CASSDHVAGSYNEQFF. CDR3 DNA: TGTGCCAGCAGTGACCACGTAGCCGGCTCCTACAATGAGCAGTTCTTC.

This chain connects TRBV9 to TRBJ2-1, with TRBD1 identical over 9 bases. The trim removed 4 bases at V and 8 bases at J, leaving 13 bases unmatched. The CDR3 runs 16 residues. CDR1 is SGDLS, CDR2 YYNGEE, per germline. The CDR3 sequence is CASSLSGTGILHEQFF. CDR3 in DNA: TGTGCCAGCAGCCTCTCCGGGACAGGGATTCTTCATGAGCAGTTCTTC.

This chain uses TRBV11-2 with TRBJ2-3; 9 positions match TRBD1. The CDR3 length is 15 residues. CDR1 and CDR2 from the germline V gene are SGHAT and FQNNGV. Unmatched junction bases numbered 7, after V lost 5 bases and J lost 4 bases. DNA for the CDR3: TGTGCCAGCAGCGACCGGGACAGGGAAGCAGATACGCAGTATTTT. Protein: CASSDRDREADTQYF.

This chain joins TRBV29-1 and TRBJ2-7, with TRBD2 as a possible D gene (6 bases). The CDR3 has 11 amino acids. V lost 6 bases to trimming and J lost 7 bases, with 13 bases between them. Germline V CDR1 and CDR2: SQVTM, ANQGSEA. CDR3 in amino acids: CSVGSAGEQYF. In nucleotides, the CDR3 is TGCAGCGTCGGGTCCGCGGGGGAGCAGTACTTC.

The chain carries TRBV29-1 and TRBJ2-5; 7 positions match TRBD2. CDR3 size: 13 residues. Looked up from germline, CDR1 is SQVTM and CDR2 is ANQGSEA. J lost 0 bases, V lost 5 bases, and 3 bases had no gene match. The CDR3 region is CSVQRGHQETQYF. CDR3 sequence (DNA): TGCAGCGTTCAGCGGGGCCACCAAGAGACCCAGTACTTC.

The V gene is TRBV7-9, the J gene TRBJ1-1; D might be TRBD1 (5 bases). The CDR3 is 15 amino acids. Germline V gene sequence: CDR1 SEHNR, CDR2 FQNEAQ (reference sequence). V lost 4 bases and J 5 bases, leaving 17 bases between the germline ends. CDR3 sequence: CASSSHSGAGTEAFF. Written as DNA, the CDR3 is TGTGCCAGCAGCTCCCATAGTGGGGCTGGGACTGAAGCTTTCTTT.

The chain employs TRBV6-5 and TRBJ2-3, with D uncertain. The germline V and J ends were trimmed by 5 bases and 6 bases, with 6 bases remaining between them. The CDR3 length is 11 residues. Germline V gene sequence: CDR1 MNHEY, CDR2 SVGAGI. DNA for the CDR3: TGTGCCAGCAGTATGCGGGATACGCAGTATTTT. Translation: CASSMRDTQYF.

The V gene is TRBV18, the J gene TRBJ2-7, with 8 bases fitting TRBD2. Unmatched junction bases numbered 6, after V lost 5 bases and J lost 0 bases. The germline V gene has CDR1 KGHSH and CDR2 LQKENI. CDR3 length: 15 residues. The CDR3 bases are TGTGCCAGCTCAACGGGAGGGACGGACTCCTACGAGCAGTACTTC. Its protein product is CASSTGGTDSYEQYF.

The J gene is TRBJ2-5, the V gene TRBV4-3, with 7 nucleotides matching TRBD2. Trimming cost V 2 bases and J 5 bases; bases outside gene matches: 17. The CDR3 runs to 18 residues. The germline gives CDR1 LGHNA, CDR2 YSLEER. This CDR3 is CASSQTRQTFGGGETQYF. The CDR3 DNA reads TGCGCCAGCAGCCAAACGAGACAAACCTTTGGGGGAGGGGAGACCCAGTACTTC.

The chain uses TRBV4-1 and TRBJ1-3, with 8 bases lining up with TRBD1. The J segment lost 2 bases and the V segment lost 1 base, leaving 1 base of the junction unmatched. Germline values: CDR1 MGHRA, CDR2 YSYEKL. This CDR3 has 15 residues. The CDR3 protein is CASSQARGPGNTIYF. The CDR3 nucleotides are TGCGCCAGCAGCCAAGCCAGGGGGCCTGGAAACACCATATATTTT.

J is TRBJ2-3 and V is TRBV5-1; 9 nucleotides line up with TRBD1. Germline-derived CDR1 and CDR2 are SGHRS and YFSETQ. This CDR3 spans 16 amino acids. V was clipped by 2 bases and J by 0 bases; unmatched bases: 4. The CDR3 here is CASSFRQGGSTDTQYF. CDR3 bases: TGCGCCAGCAGCTTTCGACAGGGGGGAAGCACAGATACGCAGTATTTT.

The chain uses TRBV18 and TRBJ1-2, with D perhaps TRBD1 (5 bases). The CDR3 has 13 amino acids. CDR1 and CDR2 from the germline V gene are KGHSH and LQKENI. V dropped 6 bases and J dropped 4 bases, with 12 bases sitting between them. The CDR3 nucleotides read TGTGCCAGCTCCCCTGGACACGTCTATGGCTACACCTTC. This codes for CASSPGHVYGYTF.

This clone was picked up many times. The chain recombines TRBV19 with TRBJ1-1; unclear D gene. V lost 3 bases and J lost 7, with 12 bases in between. Germline CDR1 reads LNHDA; CDR2 reads SQIVND (reference sequence). This CDR3 contains 13 residues. The CDR3 here is CASSIVPGHEAFF. CDR3 bases: TGTGCCAGTAGTATTGTACCCGGTCATGAAGCTTTCTTT. The full variable domain, its missing parts supplied by reference TRBV19 and TRBJ1-1, is DGGITQSPKYLFRKEGQNVTLSCEQNLNHDAMYWYRQDPGQGLRLIYYSQIVNDFQKGDIAEGYSVSREKKESFPLTVTSAQKNPTAFYLCASSIVPGHEAFFGQGTRLTVV.

This CDR3 reads CASSPTTDRGHADTQYF. CDR3 coding DNA: TGTGCCAGCAGCCCCACTACCGACCGAGGGCACGCAGATACGCAGTATTTT. V gene TRBV5-4 combines with J gene TRBJ2-3, with D tentatively TRBD2 (5 bases). The length of the CDR3 is 17 residues. V was cut by 4 bases and J by 4 bases, with 22 bases left in between. From germline, CDR1 is SGHNT and CDR2 YYREEE (reference sequence).

The chain combines TRBV7-2 with TRBJ2-7; TRBD2 aligns across 12 bases. Trimming at V came to 5 bases and at J to 2 bases, leaving 7 bases not matched to a gene. Germline CDR1 is SGHTA and CDR2 is FQGNSA. This CDR3 contains 16 residues. CDR3 loop: CASSPAGTSGPYEQYF. The CDR3 bases are TGTGCCAGCAGCCCCGCCGGGACTAGCGGGCCCTACGAGCAGTACTTC.

The rearrangement joins TRBV9 to TRBJ2-1, with D possibly TRBD2 on 5 matching bases. V was cut by 4 bases and J by 2 bases, with 13 bases left in between. The germline CDR1 and CDR2 sequences are SGDLS and YYNGEE. The CDR3 consists of 15 residues. The CDR3 protein is CASSYQAGTYNEQFF. The CDR3 region has the DNA TGTGCCAGCAGCTATCAGGCGGGTACCTACAATGAGCAGTTCTTC.

This chain uses TRBV11-2 with TRBJ1-1; no firm D call. In germline, CDR1 is SGHAT, CDR2 FQNNGV. The CDR3 sequence is 11 residues long. V shed 2 bases and J shed 7 bases, with 5 bases lying between them. CDR3 DNA: TGTGCCAGCAGCTTATATAGTGAAGCTTTCTTT. It specifies CASSLYSEAFF.

The chain is built from TRBV18 and TRBJ2-7; 10 bases fit TRBD2. This CDR3 is built from 16 residues. V shed 5 bases and J 3 bases; nucleotides not matched to a gene: 10. Germline CDR1 and CDR2: KGHSH and LQKENI. The CDR3 sequence is CASSASQREGGYEQYF. DNA for the CDR3: TGTGCCAGCTCAGCCTCGCAGCGGGAGGGCGGCTACGAGCAGTACTTC.